This is a list of T cell receptor beta chains from one sample in a study of cytomegalovirus exposure and HLA in healthy donors. The protocol was immunoSEQ multiplex PCR, while the TCRdb copy is restricted to in-frame clones and leaves out a portion. Of about 200,000 clones in the sample, 79% were seen once. Sequenced sample: PBMCs. The receptor set was obtained from a man aged 50 to 59 in good health and CMV-seronegative. Both conserved end residues are part of each CDR3. Fields, in order: J gene, D gene, clone size, V gene, CDR3 protein, CDR3 DNA. The D gene is left open where the match is weak. Clone size is shown for a subset of rows, as once, few, many or a class of expanded clone.

J gene: TRBJ2-1; D gene: TRBD2; clone size: .; V gene: TRBV6-6; CDR3 protein: CASSFPGLAGGEQFF; CDR3 DNA: TGTGCCAGCAGTTTTCCGGGACTAGCGGGAGGGGAGCAGTTCTTC
J gene: TRBJ2-2; D gene: TRBD2; clone size: .; V gene: TRBV7-3; CDR3 protein: CASSPTGDGRAWGGELFF; CDR3 DNA: TGTGCCAGCAGCCCGACCGGGGACGGGAGGGCTTGGGGCGGGGAGCTGTTTTTT
J gene: TRBJ1-2; D gene: TRBD1; clone size: .; V gene: TRBV7-2; CDR3 protein: CASSGQTGVYDGYTF; CDR3 DNA: TGTGCCAGCAGCGGGCAGACAGGGGTTTACGATGGCTACACCTTC
J gene: TRBJ2-7; D gene: .; clone size: .; V gene: TRBV6-6; CDR3 protein: CASKQKTAYEQYF; CDR3 DNA: TGTGCTAGCAAACAGAAGACGGCATACGAGCAGTACTTC
J gene: TRBJ2-7; D gene: TRBD1; clone size: .; V gene: TRBV28; CDR3 protein: CGTGDSYEQYF; CDR3 DNA: TGTGGGACAGGGGACTCCTACGAGCAGTACTTC
J gene: TRBJ2-2; D gene: TRBD2; clone size: .; V gene: TRBV28; CDR3 protein: CASSKRGDTGELFF; CDR3 DNA: TGTGCCAGCAGCAAACGGGGGGATACCGGGGAGCTGTTTTTT
J gene: TRBJ2-7; D gene: TRBD1; clone size: .; V gene: TRBV27; CDR3 protein: CASREPGQGRYEQYF; CDR3 DNA: TGTGCCAGCAGAGAACCGGGACAGGGTCGGTACGAGCAGTACTTC
J gene: TRBJ2-3; D gene: TRBD2; clone size: .; V gene: TRBV30; CDR3 protein: CAWRERLAGFKGITDTQYF; CDR3 DNA: TGTGCCTGGAGGGAGAGGCTAGCGGGATTCAAAGGGATCACAGATACGCAGTATTTT
J gene: TRBJ2-3; D gene: .; clone size: .; V gene: TRBV18; CDR3 protein: CASSPPRRGSTDTQYF; CDR3 DNA: TGTGCCAGCTCACCACCGCGGCGGGGTAGCACAGATACGCAGTATTTT
J gene: TRBJ2-5; D gene: TRBD1; clone size: .; V gene: TRBV27; CDR3 protein: CASSLFFGTGETQYF; CDR3 DNA: TGTGCCAGCAGTTTATTCTTTGGGACAGGAGAGACCCAGTACTTC
J gene: TRBJ2-7; D gene: .; clone size: .; V gene: TRBV7-9; CDR3 protein: CASSLNDRSNYEQYF; CDR3 DNA: TGTGCCAGCAGCCTAAATGACAGGAGTAATTACGAGCAGTACTTC
J gene: TRBJ1-5; D gene: .; clone size: .; V gene: TRBV6-6; CDR3 protein: CASSYPGDGQPQHF; CDR3 DNA: TGTGCCAGCAGTTACCCCGGGGATGGCCAGCCCCAGCATTTT
J gene: TRBJ1-5; D gene: .; clone size: .; V gene: TRBV28; CDR3 protein: CASSLAQGSGQPQHF; CDR3 DNA: TGTGCCAGCAGTTTAGCCCAGGGGTCGGGGCAGCCCCAGCATTTT
J gene: TRBJ2-3; D gene: TRBD2; clone size: .; V gene: TRBV29-1; CDR3 protein: CSVEKEVGLAGFTDTQYF; CDR3 DNA: TGCAGCGTTGAAAAAGAGGTGGGACTAGCGGGGTTCACAGATACGCAGTATTTT
J gene: TRBJ2-4; D gene: .; clone size: .; V gene: TRBV6-1; CDR3 protein: CASSETQVQGIQYF; CDR3 DNA: TGTGCCAGCAGTGAAACGCAGGTTCAAGGCATTCAGTACTTC
J gene: TRBJ2-3; D gene: TRBD2; clone size: once; V gene: TRBV11-3; CDR3 protein: CASSLVGLAGERGTQYF; CDR3 DNA: TGTGCCAGCAGCTTAGTAGGACTAGCGGGAGAAAGGGGTACGCAGTATTTT
J gene: TRBJ2-1; D gene: TRBD2; clone size: .; V gene: TRBV19; CDR3 protein: CASSIIGLADHNEQFF; CDR3 DNA: TGTGCCAGTAGTATCATAGGACTAGCAGACCACAATGAGCAGTTCTTC
J gene: TRBJ2-2; D gene: TRBD2; clone size: .; V gene: TRBV6-1; CDR3 protein: CASSWGGESGELFF; CDR3 DNA: TGTGCCAGCAGTTGGGGGGGGGAGAGCGGGGAGCTGTTTTTT
J gene: TRBJ2-1; D gene: TRBD2; clone size: .; V gene: TRBV29-1; CDR3 protein: CSGQREMDLQFF; CDR3 DNA: TGCAGCGGCCAGCGGGAGATGGATCTGCAGTTCTTC
J gene: TRBJ2-7; D gene: TRBD1; clone size: .; V gene: TRBV5-1; CDR3 protein: CASSLRDRAYEQYF; CDR3 DNA: TGCGCCAGCAGCTTGAGGGACAGAGCCTACGAGCAGTACTTC
J gene: TRBJ1-2; D gene: .; clone size: .; V gene: TRBV6-5; CDR3 protein: CASRPDRGAYGYTF; CDR3 DNA: TGTGCCAGCAGACCAGATCGGGGGGCCTATGGCTACACCTTC
J gene: TRBJ1-3; D gene: TRBD1; clone size: .; V gene: TRBV5-1; CDR3 protein: CASSLTPTGAGNTIYF; CDR3 DNA: TGCGCCAGCAGCTTGACCCCGACAGGGGCTGGAAACACCATATATTTT
J gene: TRBJ2-7; D gene: TRBD1; clone size: .; V gene: TRBV28; CDR3 protein: CASSEGQIDEQYF; CDR3 DNA: TGTGCCAGCAGTGAGGGACAGATCGACGAGCAGTACTTC
J gene: TRBJ2-1; D gene: TRBD2; clone size: .; V gene: TRBV7-9; CDR3 protein: CASRLTSGRGEQFF; CDR3 DNA: TGTGCCAGCAGATTGACTAGCGGGAGAGGTGAGCAGTTCTTC
J gene: TRBJ2-7; D gene: TRBD1; clone size: once; V gene: TRBV6-5; CDR3 protein: CASSYSVGTVYEQYF; CDR3 DNA: TGTGCCAGCAGTTACAGCGTGGGGACAGTCTACGAGCAGTACTTC
J gene: TRBJ1-1; D gene: TRBD1; clone size: .; V gene: TRBV10-3; CDR3 protein: CAIKGAGGVTEAFF; CDR3 DNA: TGTGCCATCAAAGGGGCAGGGGGCGTCACTGAAGCTTTCTTT
J gene: TRBJ2-7; D gene: TRBD1; clone size: .; V gene: TRBV5-6; CDR3 protein: CASSSSRTGSSYEQYF; CDR3 DNA: TGTGCCAGCAGCTCCTCCCGGACAGGGTCGTCCTACGAGCAGTACTTC
J gene: TRBJ1-4; D gene: .; clone size: .; V gene: TRBV5-1; CDR3 protein: CASRDTATNEKLFF; CDR3 DNA: TGCGCCAGCAGGGACACAGCAACTAATGAAAAACTGTTTTTT
J gene: TRBJ2-1; D gene: .; clone size: once; V gene: TRBV28; CDR3 protein: CASSPQGNYYNEQFF; CDR3 DNA: TGTGCCAGCAGTCCGCAGGGGAATTACTACAATGAGCAGTTCTTC
J gene: TRBJ1-1; D gene: .; clone size: .; V gene: TRBV19; CDR3 protein: CASSTHQGFTEAFF; CDR3 DNA: TGTGCCAGTAGTACCCACCAGGGTTTCACTGAAGCTTTCTTT
J gene: TRBJ1-2; D gene: .; clone size: .; V gene: TRBV28; CDR3 protein: CASSQAGGGYTF; CDR3 DNA: TGTGCCAGCAGCCAAGCGGGGGGTGGCTACACCTTC
J gene: TRBJ1-2; D gene: .; clone size: .; V gene: TRBV28; CDR3 protein: CASSLSQGYTF; CDR3 DNA: TGTGCCAGCAGCCTTTCACAAGGCTACACCTTC
J gene: TRBJ2-7; D gene: TRBD2; clone size: few; V gene: TRBV28; CDR3 protein: CASSVRGSGSYEQYF; CDR3 DNA: TGTGCCAGCAGTGTCCGAGGTAGCGGGAGTTACGAGCAGTACTTC
J gene: TRBJ2-7; D gene: .; clone size: .; V gene: TRBV28; CDR3 protein: CASSPPGNYEQYF; CDR3 DNA: TGTGCCAGCAGTCCCCCCGGGAACTACGAGCAGTACTTC
J gene: TRBJ1-2; D gene: TRBD1; clone size: .; V gene: TRBV28; CDR3 protein: CASSSTGQGGGYGYTF; CDR3 DNA: TGTGCCAGCAGTTCGACAGGACAGGGAGGAGGATATGGCTACACCTTC
J gene: TRBJ2-7; D gene: TRBD1; clone size: .; V gene: TRBV28; CDR3 protein: CASSSGTAGYEQYF; CDR3 DNA: TGTGCCAGCAGTTCCGGGACAGCTGGCTACGAGCAGTACTTC
J gene: TRBJ2-3; D gene: TRBD2; clone size: .; V gene: TRBV5-1; CDR3 protein: CASSHGLAGRTDTQYF; CDR3 DNA: TGCGCCAGCAGCCATGGACTAGCGGGACGGACAGATACGCAGTATTTT
J gene: TRBJ2-1; D gene: .; clone size: .; V gene: TRBV29-1; CDR3 protein: CSVEDLRRSLNEQFF; CDR3 DNA: TGCAGCGTTGAAGATCTCCGCAGATCCTTAAATGAGCAGTTCTTC
J gene: TRBJ2-1; D gene: .; clone size: .; V gene: TRBV7-9; CDR3 protein: CASSPKLASDYNEQFF; CDR3 DNA: TGTGCCAGCAGCCCCAAACTGGCAAGCGACTACAATGAGCAGTTCTTC
J gene: TRBJ2-5; D gene: .; clone size: .; V gene: TRBV7-8; CDR3 protein: CASSPAEIQFEETQYF; CDR3 DNA: TGTGCCAGCAGCCCAGCAGAGATACAGTTCGAAGAGACCCAGTACTTC
J gene: TRBJ1-2; D gene: TRBD1; clone size: .; V gene: TRBV19; CDR3 protein: CASLTGGGGYTF; CDR3 DNA: TGTGCCAGTCTGACAGGGGGCGGTGGCTACACCTTC